The 9 T cell receptor beta chains given below trace back to one sample, sequenced in a study of technical replicates of blood from a few donors. The method was immunoSEQ multiplex PCR; TCRdb's version includes in-frame clones alone and lacks a portion of them. The sample contains about 84,000 clones, 93% of which appear only once. The sample was T cells isolated from PBMCs. These receptors came from a human donor in good health.

The chain recombines TRBV28 with TRBJ2-7; D possibly corresponds to TRBD2 (5 bases). The CDR3 consists of 16 residues. Germline CDR1 is MDHEN and CDR2 is SYDVKM. V lost 5 bases to trimming and J lost 2 bases, with 19 bases between them. The CDR3 here is CASSPLVPEAAYEQYF. For the CDR3, the DNA is TGTGCCAGCAGTCCCCTGGTGCCGGAGGCGGCCTACGAGCAGTACTTC.

The CDR3 region is CASSLEGRSNQPQHF. Here the CDR3 DNA reads TGTGCCAGCAGCTTGGAGGGGCGAAGCAATCAGCCCCAGCATTTT. This sequence joins TRBV5-5 and TRBJ1-5, with a weak D call TRBD1 (5 bases). The CDR3 contains 15 residues. V was cut by 0 bases and J by 1 base, with 8 bases left in between. The germline CDR1 and CDR2 sequences are SGHKS and YYEKEE (reference sequence).

The chain has TRBV6-6 and TRBJ2-1; the match to TRBD2 covers 10 bases. The CDR3 is made up of 16 amino acids. The germline CDR1 and CDR2 sequences are MNHNY and SVGAGI (reference sequence). Trimming at V came to 5 bases and at J to 9 bases, leaving 13 bases not matched to a gene. For the CDR3, the DNA is TGTGCCAGCAGTCCCCTAGGACTAGCGGCCGGGAGTGAGCAGTTCTTC. It codes for CASSPLGLAAGSEQFF.

This clone was found a few times. This chain joins TRBV19 and TRBJ2-3; 9 bases map to TRBD2. The V and J ends lost 10 bases and 3 bases, in that order; junction bases with no gene match: 8. The CDR3 spans 14 residues. Looked up from germline, CDR1 is LNHDA and CDR2 is SQIVND (reference sequence). DNA of the CDR3: TGTGCCACCAGGCCGGGACTAGCTACAGATACGCAGTATTTT. Protein sequence: CATRPGLATDTQYF. The complete variable domain, with remaining parts taken from reference TRBV19 and TRBJ2-3, reads DGGITQSPKYLFRKEGQNVTLSCEQNLNHDAMYWYRQDPGQGLRLIYYSQIVNDFQKGDIAEGYSVSREKKESFPLTVTSAQKNPTAFYLCATRPGLATDTQYFGPGTRLTVL.

The J gene is TRBJ2-7, the V gene TRBV6-5; D is perhaps TRBD2 (5 bases). Germline values: CDR1 MNHEY, CDR2 SVGAGI. V dropped 4 bases and J dropped 3 bases, with 16 bases sitting between them. This CDR3 is built from 15 residues. DNA for the CDR3: TGTGCCAGCAGTTTTCGGCCGGGGTCGGGCTACGAGCAGTACTTC. Its translation is CASSFRPGSGYEQYF.

The V gene is TRBV9, the J gene TRBJ1-5; D gene uncertain. The germline V and J ends were trimmed by 3 bases and 4 bases, with 2 bases remaining between them. The length of the CDR3 is 11 residues. Germline V gene lookup returns CDR1 SGDLS and CDR2 YYNGEE. CDR3 bases: TGTGCCAGCAGCGCGAATCAGCCCCAGCATTTT. Residues: CASSANQPQHF. Full variable domain (missing parts from reference TRBV9 and TRBJ1-5): DSGVTQTPKHLITATGQRVTLRCSPRSGDLSVYWYQQSLDQGLQFLIQYYNGEERAKGNILERFSAQQFPDLHSELNLSSLELGDSALYFCASSANQPQHFGDGTRLSIL.

The V call is TRBV4-1, the J call TRBJ1-4, with 10 bases aligning to TRBD1. This CDR3 spans 15 amino acids. The J segment lost 6 bases and the V segment lost 4 bases, leaving 5 bases of the junction unmatched. From germline, CDR1 is MGHRA and CDR2 YSYEKL. Here the CDR3 DNA reads TGCGCCAGCAGCCCACGGGACAGGGGCTATGAAAAACTGTTTTTT. Its translation: CASSPRDRGYEKLFF.

V usage is TRBV19 and J usage is TRBJ2-3, with 10 bases fitting TRBD1. The CDR3 runs 18 residues. The J segment lost 1 base and the V segment lost 4 bases, leaving 11 bases of the junction unmatched. Germline CDR1 reads LNHDA; CDR2 reads SQIVND (reference sequence). The chain's CDR3 is CASSSTGTGVGGTDTQYF. The CDR3 DNA reads as TGTGCCAGTAGTAGTACCGGGACAGGGGTAGGGGGCACAGATACGCAGTATTTT.

The rearrangement uses TRBV7-9 and TRBJ2-1; tentatively, D is TRBD1 (6 bases). CDR1 is SEHNR, CDR2 FQNEAQ, per germline (reference sequence). Trimming took 5 bases from V and 4 from J, leaving 18 bases between them. The CDR3 totals 16 residues. In DNA form, the CDR3 reads TGTGCCAGCAGCCAGATCCGGGTAGGGGGTTACAATGAGCAGTTCTTC. Encoded protein: CASSQIRVGGYNEQFF.